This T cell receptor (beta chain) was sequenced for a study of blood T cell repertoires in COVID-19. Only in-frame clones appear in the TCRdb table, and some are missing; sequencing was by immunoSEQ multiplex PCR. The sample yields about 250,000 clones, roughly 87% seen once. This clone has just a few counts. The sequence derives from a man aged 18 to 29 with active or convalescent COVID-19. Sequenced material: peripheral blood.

CDR3 sequence: CASSVGLGQNSNEQYF. The DNA for the CDR3 is TGTGCCAGCAGTGTTGGACTGGGACAGAACTCGAACGAGCAGTACTTC. This rearrangement joins TRBV2 to TRBJ2-7, with 7 bases matching TRBD1. The CDR3 totals 16 residues. Germline-derived CDR1 and CDR2 are SNHLY and FYNNEI. V gave up 4 bases and J gave up 5 bases; unmatched junction bases: 14.